This TCR beta chain was observed in a study of OX40 agonist ivuxolimab in advanced cancers. Clones were sequenced by immunoSEQ multiplex PCR, and TCRdb holds only the in-frame ones, with some missing. The table has about 62,000 clones, roughly four fifths seen once; the top ten hold 1%. The CDR3 is 15 residues long. V lost 3 bases to trimming and J lost 3 bases; unmatched junction nucleotides: 2. The germline V gene has CDR1 SGHRS and CDR2 YFSETQ. J is TRBJ2-5 and V is TRBV5-1; TRBD2 matches 13 bases. The starting material was CD4+ or CD8+ T cells sorted from blood, obtained in a trial of the OX40 agonist ivuxolimab. This TCR derives from an adult with an advanced solid tumor such as melanoma, head and neck, liver or kidney cancer. The CDR3 sequence: CASSWGTSGEETQYF. In DNA form, the CDR3 reads TGCGCCAGCAGCTGGGGGACTAGCGGGGAAGAGACCCAGTACTTC. The entire variable domain, with the rest obtained from reference TRBV5-1 and TRBJ2-5, is as follows: KAGVTQTPRYLIKTRGQQVTLSCSPISGHRSVSWYQQTPGQGLQFLFEYFSETQRNKGNFPGRFSGRQFSNSRSEMNVSTLELGDSALYLCASSWGTSGEETQYFGPGTRLLVL.